One sample yielded the 16 T cell receptor beta chains listed below, sequenced in a study of regulatory T cells in long-lasting Graves disease listed by TCRdb under 2021. Preparation of the library involved multiplex PCR. The instrument was an Illumina HiSeq 4000. TCR beta libraries were built with iRepertoire HTBI primers and Arm-PCR amplification of CDR3 regions. TCRdb trimmed public reads at Q25 via fastp, called clones via MiXCR and kept in-frame beta chains. A single entry per CDR3 protein holds the most common genes and DNA from its merged rows. This sample holds a few hundred thousand distinct CDR3 sequences; about a sixth were observed only once. The ten largest make up 20% to 25% of the sample. The time point label corresponds to: newly diagnosed GD, antithyroid drugs for less than 3 months. For both TCR sequencing and RNA sequencing, RNA was extracted from PBMCs in TRIzol. These data also formed part of another study, on T cells in Graves' hyperthyroidism and ophthalmopathy.

This sample comprised peripheral blood mononuclear cells (PBMCs), obtained at new diagnosis, from a patient treated with antithyroid drugs. Receptors were obtained from a woman aged 18-29 years with Graves disease. Donor details come from another sample of the same person, matched by shared clones.

A few counts support this clonotype. This chain uses TRBV6-2 or TRBV6-3 with TRBJ1-5, with a tentative D call TRBD1 (5 bases). This CDR3 is built from 15 residues. Per germline, CDR1 MNHEY and CDR2 SVGEGT. The V and J ends lost 5 bases and 4 bases respectively, with 15 bases between them. The CDR3 DNA follows: TGTGCCAGCAGTGACGTCGGGGGGTTTAATCAGCCCCAGCATTTT. Translated, it gives CASSDVGGFNQPQHF.

This clonotype was seen ten or more times. J is TRBJ2-1 and V is TRBV6-1, with D tentatively TRBD2 (5 bases). Germline V CDR1 and CDR2: MNHNS, SASEGT. The V end was cut by 2 bases, the J end by 9 bases, with 14 bases between. The CDR3 runs 14 residues. CDR3 sequence reads: CASSELASYSEQFF. CDR3 DNA: TGTGCCAGCAGTGAATTAGCTAGCTACTCTGAGCAGTTCTTC.

This chain uses TRBV5-1 with TRBJ2-5; 10 bases are shared with TRBD2. Per germline, CDR1 SGHRS and CDR2 YFSETQ. With V trimmed by 5 bases and J by 5 bases, 12 bases remained unmatched. The CDR3 is 16 amino acids. The CDR3 nucleotides are TGCGCCAGCAGTACGGCAAGCGGGAGGGCAAGGGAGACCCAGTACTTC. Its protein product is CASSTASGRARETQYF.

This clonotype was observed many times. The chain couples TRBV27 to TRBJ2-3; D may correspond to TRBD1 or TRBD2 (5 bases each). The CDR3 is made up of 14 amino acids. Germline lookup yields CDR1 MNHEY and CDR2 SMNVEV (reference sequence). V lost 7 bases, J lost 2 bases, and 13 bases lay in between. This CDR3 reads CASTPVGDTDTQYF. The CDR3 DNA follows: TGTGCCAGCACCCCGGTGGGGGACACAGATACGCAGTATTTT.

With regard to this clonotype: One end of the junction varies from germline; a read error may be responsible. J is TRBJ2-1 and V is TRBV7-7; 10 bases are a match to TRBD2. This CDR3 has 15 residues. Germline V gene lookup returns CDR1 SSHAT and CDR2 FNYEAQ (reference sequence). The CDR3, as DNA: TGTGCTAGCAGCGCCACTAGCGGGGCTGCTAATGAGCAGTTCTTC. Translated, it gives CASSATSGAANEQFF.

This clonotype has a count of ten or more. V usage is TRBV2 and J usage is TRBJ1-2, with D maybe TRBD1 (6 bases). Germline V gene lookup returns CDR1 SNHLY and CDR2 FYNNEI. The CDR3 is made up of 12 amino acids. V lost 1 base, J lost 6 bases, and 6 bases lay in between. Written as DNA, the CDR3 is TGTGCCAGCAGTGAAGGGACAGATGGCTACACCTTC. Translating it yields CASSEGTDGYTF.

This clonotype occurred many times. This chain connects TRBV4-1 to TRBJ2-3, with 10 positions matching TRBD1. The CDR3 is made up of 15 amino acids. Germline assignment: CDR1 MGHRA and CDR2 YSYEKL. With 3 bases clipped from V and 3 bases from J, the junction kept 3 bases outside the gene matches. The CDR3 is CASSHGQGDTDTQYF. CDR3 sequence (DNA): TGCGCCAGCAGCCACGGACAGGGGGATACAGATACGCAGTATTTT.

This clonotype came up many times. A read error may account for a junction end that differs from germline. The chain is built from TRBV7-2 and TRBJ2-1, with 8 positions matching TRBD2. Per germline, CDR1 SGHTA and CDR2 FQGNSA. This CDR3 spans 18 amino acids. The CDR3 DNA reads as TGTGCCGGCAGCTTAGCGGGGAGGACTGCGTTCTCCTACAATGAGCAGTTCTTC. Its protein product is CAGSLAGRTAFSYNEQFF.

This clonotype was observed at least ten times. The J gene is TRBJ2-7, the V gene TRBV27; the match to TRBD2 covers 15 bases. The germline gives CDR1 MNHEY, CDR2 SMNVEV (reference sequence). V gave up 3 bases and J gave up 2 bases; unmatched junction bases: 8. The CDR3 has 18 residues. The CDR3 DNA follows: TGTGCCAGCAGTTTGACGGGACTAGCGGGAGGAGGGACCTACGAGCAGTACTTC. The encoded protein is CASSLTGLAGGGTYEQYF.

This clonotype appeared many times. The chain joins TRBV12-3 or TRBV12-4 to TRBJ1-6; TRBD1 agrees at 9 bases. The CDR3 is made up of 19 amino acids. J gave up 0 bases and V 2 bases, and 8 bases lay outside the gene matches. CDR3 DNA sequence: TGTGCCAGCAGTTTACGGACAGGGGCCTCCGGCTCCTATAATTCACCCCTCCACTTT. This sequence encodes CASSLRTGASGSYNSPLHF.

The chain combines TRBV4-1 with TRBJ2-5; D gene unclear. This CDR3 is built from 13 residues. The V and J ends lost 2 bases and 3 bases respectively, with 7 bases between them. Germline V gene sequence: CDR1 MGHRA, CDR2 YSYEKL. CDR3 in DNA: TGCGCCAGCAGCCAACTGGTTAAAGAGACCCAGTACTTC. This translates into CASSQLVKETQYF.

This clonotype was seen many times. The chain links TRBV6-2 or TRBV6-3 to TRBJ1-5; 7 nucleotides agree with TRBD1. The germline CDR1 and CDR2 sequences are MNHEY and SVGEGT. CDR3 size: 15 residues. The trim removed 7 bases at V and 2 bases at J, leaving 8 bases unmatched. The CDR3 DNA sequence: TGTGCCAGCAAGGAGGGGGCTAATCGCAATCAGCCCCAGCATTTT. Amino acids: CASKEGANRNQPQHF.

The rearrangement uses TRBV28 and TRBJ1-2, with unresolved D. V was pared by 4 bases and J by 4 bases, with 10 bases between. This CDR3 region has 13 residues. The germline V gene encodes CDR1 MDHEN and CDR2 SYDVKM. The CDR3 here is CASSWASGYGYTF. CDR3 bases: TGTGCCAGCAGTTGGGCCTCGGGCTATGGCTACACCTTC.

In its sample, this clonotype was seen many times. This chain joins TRBV29-1 and TRBJ2-2; D is possibly TRBD2 (5 bases). V lost 4 bases and J 1 base, leaving 10 bases between the germline ends. CDR1 and CDR2 (germline): SQVTM, ANQGSEA. This CDR3 has 14 amino acids. CDR3 nucleotides: TGCAGCGTTGTAGGTGGGAGGAACACCGGGGAGCTGTTTTTT. This sequence encodes CSVVGGRNTGELFF.

This clonotype was observed at least ten times. This rearrangement joins TRBV28 to TRBJ2-7; 7 bases align to TRBD2. Trimming cost V 5 bases and J 3 bases; bases outside gene matches: 7. Looked up from germline, CDR1 is MDHEN and CDR2 is SYDVKM. The CDR3 is 14 residues long. The CDR3 sequence: CASSARTSFYEQYF. Here the CDR3 DNA reads TGTGCCAGCAGTGCGCGGACTAGTTTCTACGAGCAGTACTTC. The full variable domain, with the rest looked up from reference TRBV28 and TRBJ2-7, is DVKVTQSSRYLVKRTGEKVFLECVQDMDHENMFWYRQDPGLGLRLIYFSYDVKMKEKGDIPEGYSVSREKKERFSLILESASTNQTSMYLCASSARTSFYEQYFGPGTRLTVT.

The table lists this clonotype with many counts. This rearrangement joins TRBV5-5 to TRBJ2-1; the D call may be TRBD1 or TRBD2 (5 bases each). This CDR3 has 16 residues. Germline V gene data show CDR1 as SGHKS and CDR2 as YYEKEE (reference sequence). V dropped 1 base and J dropped 0 bases, with 11 bases sitting between them. The CDR3 DNA reads TGTGCCAGCAGCTTGATACGGGGCTACTCCTACAATGAGCAGTTCTTC. Translated: CASSLIRGYSYNEQFF.